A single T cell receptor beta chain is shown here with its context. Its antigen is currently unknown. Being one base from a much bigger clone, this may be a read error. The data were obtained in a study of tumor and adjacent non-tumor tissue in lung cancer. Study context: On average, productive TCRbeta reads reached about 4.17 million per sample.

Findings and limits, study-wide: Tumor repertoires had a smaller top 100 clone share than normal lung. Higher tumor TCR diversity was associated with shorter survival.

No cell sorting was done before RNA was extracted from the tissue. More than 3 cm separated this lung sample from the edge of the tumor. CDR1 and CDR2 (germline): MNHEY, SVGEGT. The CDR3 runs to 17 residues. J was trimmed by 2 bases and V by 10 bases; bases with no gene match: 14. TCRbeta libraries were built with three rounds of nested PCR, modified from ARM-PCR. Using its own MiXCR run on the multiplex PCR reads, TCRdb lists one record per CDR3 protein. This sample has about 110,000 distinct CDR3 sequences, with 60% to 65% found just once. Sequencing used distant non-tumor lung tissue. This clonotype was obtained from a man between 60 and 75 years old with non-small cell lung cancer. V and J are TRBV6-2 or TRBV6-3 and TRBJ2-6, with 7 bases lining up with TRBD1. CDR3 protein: CANSPHRGGTGANVLTF. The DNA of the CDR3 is TGTGCCAACAGCCCCCACAGGGGCGGAACTGGGGCCAACGTCCTGACTTTC.